Listed here is a single TCR beta chain. Antigen: not known. Other DNA sequences of this sample code for an identical CDR3. Genomic DNA of each subset was evenly split across several immunoSEQ plates. Per sorted-subset replicate PCR, input was roughly 220 ng DNA, representing tens of thousands of T cell genomes. TCRdb's copy holds only in-frame clones and misses some; the assay was immunoSEQ multiplex PCR. The sample consists of approximately 1,500,000 clones, around 98% of them appearing once. This entry comes from a study of shared clonotypes between healthy human individuals. Study outcomes and limitations: Naive subsets generally exceeded memory subsets in estimated richness.

CD45RA-negative memory and CD45RA+ naive subsets were split from the CD4+ cells. V was clipped by 0 bases and J by 3 bases, with 10 bases between them. Germline CDR1 reads SGHRS; CDR2 reads YFSETQ. The CDR3 length is 14 residues. V and J are TRBV5-1 and TRBJ2-7; tentatively, D is TRBD2 (6 bases). The sample was naive CD4+ T cells sorted from blood. Described subset: CD45RA+ positively selected. The sequence was collected from a man aged 25 to 40 in good health. For the CDR3, the DNA is TGCGCCAGCAGCTTGGGGCTAGCGAGCTACGAGCAGTACTTC. Translating it yields CASSLGLASYEQYF.